This T cell receptor (beta chain) was captured in a study of shared clonotypes between healthy human individuals. CD45RO negativity and positive selection for CCR7 defined naive CD8 cells, a population that excluded terminally differentiated effector memory CD45RA+ cells. Assay used: immunoSEQ multiplex PCR; TCRdb lists only in-frame clones, some missing. The table lists more than 550,000 clones, roughly 94% of them singletons, with about a quarter in the top ten. This sequence was found in a man aged 25-45 years in good health. The material sequenced was naive CD8+ T cells sorted from blood.

CDR3 in DNA: TGTGCCAGCAGCATCGGGACTAGCGGGAGGATACAAGAGACCCAGTACTTC. Translated: CASSIGTSGRIQETQYF. The chain combines TRBV11-2 with TRBJ2-5; 15 bases align to TRBD2. The length of the CDR3 is 17 residues. Looked up from germline, CDR1 is SGHAT and CDR2 is FQNNGV. The J segment lost 2 bases and the V segment lost 5 bases, leaving 6 bases of the junction unmatched.